Listed below are T cell receptor beta chains from one sample, sequenced in a study of CD4 T cell repertoires in COVID-19. Produced via immunoSEQ multiplex PCR; TCRdb's table is partial and in-frame only. Of 7,000 to 8,500 clones listed, around 84% are singletons. This sample comprised effector memory CD4+ T cells from blood, obtained before the COVID-19 pandemic. The receptor set was obtained from a human donor who had COVID-19. Each CDR3 is given with its conserved first and last residue. A D gene is named only where the DNA matches it firmly. Expanded clones are given a class, and other clones once, few, many or no size at all.

cdr3_aa: CASSSGSQGRGYTF
cdr3_nt: TGTGCCAGCAGCTCTGGCTCACAGGGGCGAGGCTACACCTTC
clone_size: .
d_call: TRBD1
j_call: TRBJ1-2
v_call: TRBV7-9

cdr3_aa: CASSLQGLAALQYF
cdr3_nt: TGTGCCAGCAGCTTACAGGGACTAGCGGCCCTCCAGTACTTC
clone_size: .
d_call: TRBD2
j_call: TRBJ2-5
v_call: TRBV7-2

cdr3_aa: CASSQGRQVNQPQHF
cdr3_nt: TGCGCCAGCAGCCAAGGACGCCAGGTCAATCAGCCCCAGCATTTT
clone_size: .
d_call: .
j_call: TRBJ1-5
v_call: TRBV4-1

cdr3_aa: CASTLGQKETQYF
cdr3_nt: TGTGCCAGTACCCTGGGACAGAAAGAGACCCAGTACTTC
clone_size: .
d_call: TRBD1
j_call: TRBJ2-5
v_call: TRBV6-5

cdr3_aa: CASSLGGLPQETQYF
cdr3_nt: TGTGCCAGCAGCTTAGGAGGGCTCCCCCAAGAGACCCAGTACTTC
clone_size: .
d_call: .
j_call: TRBJ2-5
v_call: TRBV7-8

cdr3_aa: CASAVEAGFGTDTQYF
cdr3_nt: TGTGCCAGCGCCGTCGAAGCCGGGTTCGGCACAGATACGCAGTATTTT
clone_size: .
d_call: .
j_call: TRBJ2-3
v_call: TRBV2

cdr3_aa: CASSSRTADYEQYF
cdr3_nt: TGTGCCAGTAGTTCCAGGACAGCTGACTACGAGCAGTACTTC
clone_size: .
d_call: .
j_call: TRBJ2-7
v_call: TRBV19

cdr3_aa: CASSWASKNIQYF
cdr3_nt: TGTGCCAGCAGCTGGGCGTCAAAAAACATTCAGTACTTC
clone_size: .
d_call: .
j_call: TRBJ2-4
v_call: TRBV7-8

cdr3_aa: CASSSTDGRGYF
cdr3_nt: TGTGCCAGCAGTTCTACGGACGGCCGGGGGTACTTC
clone_size: .
d_call: .
j_call: TRBJ2-7
v_call: TRBV6-6

cdr3_aa: CASSLVGENSPLHF
cdr3_nt: TGCGCCAGCAGCTTGGTCGGGGAGAATTCCCCCCTCCACTTT
clone_size: .
d_call: .
j_call: TRBJ1-6
v_call: TRBV5-1

cdr3_aa: CASSENPMSGGTDTQYF
cdr3_nt: TGTGCCAGCAGTGAAAATCCAATGTCGGGGGGCACAGATACGCAGTATTTT
clone_size: .
d_call: .
j_call: TRBJ2-3
v_call: TRBV2

cdr3_aa: CASRSGLAGVTEQFF
cdr3_nt: TGTGCCAGTAGGTCCGGACTAGCGGGAGTTACTGAGCAGTTCTTC
clone_size: few
d_call: TRBD2
j_call: TRBJ2-1
v_call: TRBV19

cdr3_aa: CASSYSGTGYNEQFF
cdr3_nt: TGTGCCAGCAGTTACTCCGGGACAGGGTACAATGAGCAGTTCTTC
clone_size: .
d_call: TRBD1
j_call: TRBJ2-1
v_call: TRBV6-5

cdr3_aa: CASSPRQGAVGYTF
cdr3_nt: TGTGCCAGCAGCCCCCGACAGGGGGCGGTTGGCTACACCTTC
clone_size: .
d_call: TRBD1
j_call: TRBJ1-2
v_call: TRBV7-9

cdr3_aa: CASRPTGGGETQYF
cdr3_nt: TGTGCCAGCAGACCTACAGGGGGCGGCGAGACCCAGTACTTC
clone_size: .
d_call: TRBD1
j_call: TRBJ2-5
v_call: TRBV28

cdr3_aa: CASSLGGYEQYF
cdr3_nt: TGCGCCAGCAGCTTAGGGGGATACGAGCAGTACTTC
clone_size: .
d_call: .
j_call: TRBJ2-7
v_call: TRBV5-1

cdr3_aa: CASSQQTGSDTQYF
cdr3_nt: TGTGCCAGCAGCCAGCAGACAGGCTCAGATACGCAGTATTTT
clone_size: .
d_call: .
j_call: TRBJ2-3
v_call: TRBV5-4

cdr3_aa: CASSLLGTVNTEAFF
cdr3_nt: TGCGCCAGCAGCTTGTTGGGGACAGTGAACACTGAAGCTTTCTTT
clone_size: .
d_call: TRBD1
j_call: TRBJ1-1
v_call: TRBV5-1

cdr3_aa: CASSWGGNQPQHF
cdr3_nt: TGTGCCAGCAGTTGGGGGGGCAATCAGCCCCAGCATTTT
clone_size: .
d_call: .
j_call: TRBJ1-5
v_call: TRBV27

cdr3_aa: CASRTGLWAYEQYF
cdr3_nt: TGTGCCAGCAGAACGGGACTCTGGGCCTACGAGCAGTACTTC
clone_size: .
d_call: .
j_call: TRBJ2-7
v_call: TRBV5-4

cdr3_aa: CASIEQASGNTIYF
cdr3_nt: TGTGCCAGTATCGAGCAGGCCTCTGGAAACACCATATATTTT
clone_size: .
d_call: .
j_call: TRBJ1-3
v_call: TRBV19

cdr3_aa: CASNRGGTNYGYTF
cdr3_nt: TGTGCCAGCAATCGGGGGGGTACTAACTATGGCTACACCTTC
clone_size: .
d_call: .
j_call: TRBJ1-2
v_call: TRBV7-9

cdr3_aa: CASSFGARGNEQYF
cdr3_nt: TGTGCCAGCAGTTTCGGGGCGAGGGGGAACGAGCAGTACTTC
clone_size: .
d_call: .
j_call: TRBJ2-7
v_call: TRBV6-5

cdr3_aa: CASTPAGETYEQYF
cdr3_nt: TGTGCCAGCACCCCGGCCGGGGAAACCTACGAGCAGTACTTC
clone_size: .
d_call: .
j_call: TRBJ2-7
v_call: TRBV6-1

cdr3_aa: CASSFSGLAGDNEQFF
cdr3_nt: TGCGCCAGCAGCTTTTCAGGACTAGCGGGAGATAATGAGCAGTTCTTC
clone_size: .
d_call: TRBD2
j_call: TRBJ2-1
v_call: TRBV5-1

cdr3_aa: CASSVKGVRAPKYF
cdr3_nt: TGTGCCAGCAGCGTGAAGGGGGTCAGGGCCCCAAAGTACTTC
clone_size: .
d_call: .
j_call: TRBJ2-5
v_call: TRBV6-5

cdr3_aa: CASSRTGTYEQYF
cdr3_nt: TGTGCCAGCTCACGAACGGGAACCTACGAGCAGTACTTC
clone_size: .
d_call: .
j_call: TRBJ2-7
v_call: TRBV18

cdr3_aa: CASKQGNADYEQYF
cdr3_nt: TGTGCCAGCAAACAGGGAAACGCGGACTACGAGCAGTACTTC
clone_size: .
d_call: .
j_call: TRBJ2-7
v_call: TRBV19

cdr3_aa: CASSGLAGVGGELFF
cdr3_nt: TGTGCCAGCAGCGGTCTAGCGGGAGTGGGCGGGGAGCTGTTTTTT
clone_size: .
d_call: TRBD2
j_call: TRBJ2-2
v_call: TRBV7-2

cdr3_aa: CASCSGSSYEQYF
cdr3_nt: TGTGCCAGCTGCAGCGGGAGCTCCTACGAGCAGTACTTC
clone_size: .
d_call: TRBD2
j_call: TRBJ2-7
v_call: TRBV2

cdr3_aa: CASRVVGLKQETQYF
cdr3_nt: TGCGCCAGCAGGGTGGTTGGACTCAAGCAAGAGACCCAGTACTTC
clone_size: .
d_call: .
j_call: TRBJ2-5
v_call: TRBV5-1

cdr3_aa: CASSLQAAGEKLFF
cdr3_nt: TGTGCCAGCAGCTTACAGGCCGCGGGAGAAAAACTGTTTTTT
clone_size: .
d_call: .
j_call: TRBJ1-4
v_call: TRBV5-6

cdr3_aa: CASSLTRGGGNTEAFF
cdr3_nt: TGTGCCAGCAGCTTAACACGGGGAGGGGGAAACACTGAAGCTTTCTTT
clone_size: .
d_call: .
j_call: TRBJ1-1
v_call: TRBV7-2

cdr3_aa: CAWSRFGNQPQHF
cdr3_nt: TGTGCCTGGAGTCGGTTTGGCAATCAGCCCCAGCATTTT
clone_size: .
d_call: .
j_call: TRBJ1-5
v_call: TRBV30

cdr3_aa: CASSPGLAGVVGKNIQYF
cdr3_nt: TGCGCCAGCAGCCCGGGACTAGCGGGAGTCGTCGGCAAAAACATTCAGTACTTC
clone_size: few
d_call: TRBD2
j_call: TRBJ2-4
v_call: TRBV4-1

cdr3_aa: CASSPTGFSYEQYF
cdr3_nt: TGTGCCAGCTCACCGACGGGGTTCTCCTACGAGCAGTACTTC
clone_size: .
d_call: .
j_call: TRBJ2-7
v_call: TRBV18

cdr3_aa: CASSVGTASYEQYF
cdr3_nt: TGTGCCAGCAGCGTTGGGACAGCGTCCTACGAGCAGTACTTC
clone_size: .
d_call: TRBD1
j_call: TRBJ2-7
v_call: TRBV9

cdr3_aa: CASSYSSGSGSQQYF
cdr3_nt: TGTGCCAGCAGTTACTCCTCGGGTAGCGGGAGCCAACAGTACTTC
clone_size: .
d_call: TRBD2
j_call: TRBJ2-7
v_call: TRBV6-6

cdr3_aa: CSVDGGLGTEAFF
cdr3_nt: TGCAGCGTTGACGGGGGGTTAGGCACTGAAGCTTTCTTT
clone_size: .
d_call: .
j_call: TRBJ1-1
v_call: TRBV29-1

cdr3_aa: CASSGSNQPQHF
cdr3_nt: TGTGCCAGCTCGGGGTCGAATCAGCCCCAGCATTTT
clone_size: few
d_call: .
j_call: TRBJ1-5
v_call: TRBV19

cdr3_aa: CASTTRAGSNYGYTF
cdr3_nt: TGTGCCAGCACCACAAGGGCGGGTTCTAACTATGGCTACACCTTC
clone_size: once
d_call: .
j_call: TRBJ1-2
v_call: TRBV7-2

cdr3_aa: CASSPGGLAGRETQYF
cdr3_nt: TGTGCCAGCAGCCCGGGCGGACTAGCGGGGAGAGAGACCCAGTACTTC
clone_size: .
d_call: TRBD2
j_call: TRBJ2-5
v_call: TRBV9

cdr3_aa: CASSTSGLAGGGELFF
cdr3_nt: TGTGCCAGTAGTACCTCGGGGCTAGCGGGAGGCGGGGAGCTGTTTTTT
clone_size: .
d_call: TRBD2
j_call: TRBJ2-2
v_call: TRBV19

cdr3_aa: CASRLPGSSYEQYF
cdr3_nt: TGCGCCAGCAGGCTTCCAGGCAGCTCCTACGAGCAGTACTTC
clone_size: .
d_call: .
j_call: TRBJ2-7
v_call: TRBV5-1

cdr3_aa: CASRGSRGGSEQYF
cdr3_nt: TGTGCCAGCAGGGGCAGCAGGGGTGGATCCGAGCAGTACTTC
clone_size: .
d_call: .
j_call: TRBJ2-7
v_call: TRBV6-5

cdr3_aa: CASSLGQGLYNEQFF
cdr3_nt: TGTGCCAGCAGCCTGGGACAGGGGCTTTACAATGAGCAGTTCTTC
clone_size: once
d_call: TRBD1
j_call: TRBJ2-1
v_call: TRBV6-6

cdr3_aa: CASTLGRGNTGELFF
cdr3_nt: TGTGCCAGCACCCTTGGGCGGGGCAACACCGGGGAGCTGTTTTTT
clone_size: once
d_call: .
j_call: TRBJ2-2
v_call: TRBV5-4

cdr3_aa: CASRRGVGTEAFF
cdr3_nt: TGTGCCAGCAGGCGCGGTGTAGGCACTGAAGCTTTCTTT
clone_size: .
d_call: .
j_call: TRBJ1-1
v_call: TRBV6-5

cdr3_aa: CASSLRKGAGDTQYF
cdr3_nt: TGTGCCAGCAGCTTAAGGAAGGGAGCAGGAGATACGCAGTATTTT
clone_size: .
d_call: .
j_call: TRBJ2-3
v_call: TRBV11-3

cdr3_aa: CAVRPGGDSYNSPLHF
cdr3_nt: TGTGCCGTCCGACCAGGGGGAGATTCCTATAATTCACCCCTCCACTTT
clone_size: .
d_call: TRBD1
j_call: TRBJ1-6
v_call: TRBV10-3

cdr3_aa: CASSYSASTETQYF
cdr3_nt: TGTGCCAGCAGTTACTCAGCGAGCACAGAGACCCAGTACTTC
clone_size: .
d_call: .
j_call: TRBJ2-5
v_call: TRBV6-6

cdr3_aa: CASKGQAGHGYTF
cdr3_nt: TGTGCCAGCAAAGGTCAGGCAGGGCATGGCTACACCTTC
clone_size: .
d_call: .
j_call: TRBJ1-2
v_call: TRBV2

cdr3_aa: CATREGGSYGYTF
cdr3_nt: TGTGCCACCCGAGAAGGGGGCTCCTATGGCTACACCTTC
clone_size: .
d_call: TRBD1
j_call: TRBJ1-2
v_call: TRBV28

cdr3_aa: CASSPRQGGGSPLHF
cdr3_nt: TGTGCCAGCAGCCCCCGGCAGGGAGGGGGTTCACCCCTCCACTTT
clone_size: .
d_call: .
j_call: TRBJ1-6
v_call: TRBV14